Below are 3 T cell receptor beta chains sequenced from a single sample in a study of blood T cell repertoires in COVID-19. Clones were sequenced by immunoSEQ multiplex PCR, and TCRdb holds only the in-frame ones, with some missing. The repertoire holds more than 95,000 clones, with 65% to 90% as singletons. The sequenced sample was peripheral blood. The source is a man in his fifties with acute or convalescent COVID-19.

The V and J genes are TRBV27 and TRBJ2-1; 9 bases are a match to TRBD2. After removal of 7 bases from V and 2 bases from J, the junction contained 9 bases not matched to a gene. The CDR3 extends over 16 amino acids. Looked up from germline, CDR1 is MNHEY and CDR2 is SMNVEV (reference sequence). CDR3 sequence reads: CASKAGTSRTYNEQFF. The CDR3 DNA reads as TGTGCCAGCAAGGCCGGGACTAGCCGTACCTACAATGAGCAGTTCTTC.

The rearrangement links TRBV7-3 to TRBJ1-1, with a possible D match to TRBD1 (6 bases). V lost 1 base, J lost 0 bases, and 6 bases lay in between. The CDR3 is 14 amino acids. Looked up from germline, CDR1 is SGHTA and CDR2 is FQGTGA. CDR3: CASSLRQVNTEAFF. The DNA for the CDR3 is TGTGCCAGCAGCTTAAGACAGGTGAACACTGAAGCTTTCTTT.

This chain joins TRBV12-3 or TRBV12-4 and TRBJ2-2; D is uncertain. CDR3 length equals 12 residues. V was pared by 3 bases and J by 5 bases, with 4 bases between. CDR3 residues: CASSFNTGELFF. CDR3 nucleotide sequence: TGTGCCAGCAGTTTTAATACCGGGGAGCTGTTTTTT.